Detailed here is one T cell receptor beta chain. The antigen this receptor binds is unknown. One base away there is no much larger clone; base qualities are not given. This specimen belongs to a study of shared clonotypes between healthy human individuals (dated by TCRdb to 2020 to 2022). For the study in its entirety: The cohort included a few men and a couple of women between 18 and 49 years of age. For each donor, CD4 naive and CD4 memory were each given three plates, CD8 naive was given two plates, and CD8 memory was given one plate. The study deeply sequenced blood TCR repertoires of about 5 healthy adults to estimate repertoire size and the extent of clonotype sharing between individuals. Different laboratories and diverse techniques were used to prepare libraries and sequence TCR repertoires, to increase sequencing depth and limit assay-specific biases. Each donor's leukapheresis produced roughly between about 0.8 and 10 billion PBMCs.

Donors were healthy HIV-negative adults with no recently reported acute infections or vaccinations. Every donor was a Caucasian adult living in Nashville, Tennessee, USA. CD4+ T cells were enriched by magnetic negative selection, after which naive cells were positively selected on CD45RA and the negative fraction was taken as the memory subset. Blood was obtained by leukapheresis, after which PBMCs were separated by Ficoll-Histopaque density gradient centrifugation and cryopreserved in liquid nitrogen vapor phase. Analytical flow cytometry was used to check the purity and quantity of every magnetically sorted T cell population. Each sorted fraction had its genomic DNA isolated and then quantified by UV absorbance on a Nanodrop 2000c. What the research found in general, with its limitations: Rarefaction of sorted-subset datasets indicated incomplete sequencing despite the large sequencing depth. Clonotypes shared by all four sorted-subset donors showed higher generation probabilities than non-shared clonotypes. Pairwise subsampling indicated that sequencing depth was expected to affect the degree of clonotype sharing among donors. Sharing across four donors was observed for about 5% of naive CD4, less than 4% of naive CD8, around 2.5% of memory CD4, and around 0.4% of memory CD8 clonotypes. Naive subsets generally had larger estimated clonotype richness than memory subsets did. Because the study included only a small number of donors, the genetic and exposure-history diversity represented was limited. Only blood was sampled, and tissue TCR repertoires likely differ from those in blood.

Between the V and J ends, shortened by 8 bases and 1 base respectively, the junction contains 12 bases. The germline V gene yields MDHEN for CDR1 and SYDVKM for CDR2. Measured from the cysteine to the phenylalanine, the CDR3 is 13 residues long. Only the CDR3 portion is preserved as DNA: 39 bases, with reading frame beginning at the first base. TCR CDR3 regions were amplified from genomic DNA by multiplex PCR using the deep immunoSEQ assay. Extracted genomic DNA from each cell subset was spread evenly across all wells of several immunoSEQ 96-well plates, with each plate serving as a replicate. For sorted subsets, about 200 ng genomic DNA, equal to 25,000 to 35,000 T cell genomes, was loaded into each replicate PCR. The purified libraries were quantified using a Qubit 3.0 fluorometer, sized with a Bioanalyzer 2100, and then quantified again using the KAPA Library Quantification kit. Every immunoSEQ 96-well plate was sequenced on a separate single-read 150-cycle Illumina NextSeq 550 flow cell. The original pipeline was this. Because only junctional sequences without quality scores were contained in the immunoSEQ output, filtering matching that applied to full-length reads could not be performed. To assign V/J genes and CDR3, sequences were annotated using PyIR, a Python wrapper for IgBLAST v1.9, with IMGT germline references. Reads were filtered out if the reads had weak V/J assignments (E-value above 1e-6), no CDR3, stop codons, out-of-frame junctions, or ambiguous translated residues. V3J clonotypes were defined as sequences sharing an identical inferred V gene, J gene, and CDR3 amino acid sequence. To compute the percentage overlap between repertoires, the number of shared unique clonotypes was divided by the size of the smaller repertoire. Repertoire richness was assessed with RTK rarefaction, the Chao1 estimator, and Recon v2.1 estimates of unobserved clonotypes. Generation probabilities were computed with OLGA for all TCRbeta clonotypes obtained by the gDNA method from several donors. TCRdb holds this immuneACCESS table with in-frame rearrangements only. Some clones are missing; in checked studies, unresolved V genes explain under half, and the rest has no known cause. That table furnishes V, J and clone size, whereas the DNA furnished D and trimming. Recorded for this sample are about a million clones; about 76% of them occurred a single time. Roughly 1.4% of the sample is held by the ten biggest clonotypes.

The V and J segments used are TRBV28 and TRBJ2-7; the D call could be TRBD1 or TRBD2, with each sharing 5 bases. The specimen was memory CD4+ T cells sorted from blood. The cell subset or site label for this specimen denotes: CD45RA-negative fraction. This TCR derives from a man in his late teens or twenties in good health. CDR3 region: CASGGRRSYEQYF. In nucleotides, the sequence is TGTGCCAGCGGGGGAAGAAGATCCTACGAGCAGTACTTC.